Sequencing of this T cell receptor beta chain was carried out in a study of OX40 agonist ivuxolimab in advanced cancers. Whole-study results and caveats: Expanded clones were, on average, more numerous among CD8+ T cells than CD4+. Within 6 weeks, CD4+ and CD8+ blood T cells expanded clonally at 0.1 to 3.0 mg/kg.

Of note for this clone: What it binds is unknown.

Repertoires were generated with immunoSEQ multiplex PCR, while TCRdb's copy carries only in-frame clones and drops some. The sample records about 86,000 clones, 75% to 90% being singletons. The CDR3 has 14 residues. The V end was cut by 2 bases, the J end by 11 bases, with 13 bases between. The chain links TRBV23-1 to TRBJ1-6, with D tentatively TRBD1 (5 bases). TRBV23-1 has ORF status, its function being uncertain. The sequencing used CD4+ or CD8+ T cells sorted from blood, collected in a trial of the OX40 agonist ivuxolimab. This clonotype was obtained from an adult with an advanced solid tumor such as melanoma, head and neck, liver or kidney cancer. The CDR3 is CASSQPQGWPPLHF. CDR3 nucleotides: TGCGCCAGCAGTCAACCTCAGGGTTGGCCACCCCTCCACTTT.